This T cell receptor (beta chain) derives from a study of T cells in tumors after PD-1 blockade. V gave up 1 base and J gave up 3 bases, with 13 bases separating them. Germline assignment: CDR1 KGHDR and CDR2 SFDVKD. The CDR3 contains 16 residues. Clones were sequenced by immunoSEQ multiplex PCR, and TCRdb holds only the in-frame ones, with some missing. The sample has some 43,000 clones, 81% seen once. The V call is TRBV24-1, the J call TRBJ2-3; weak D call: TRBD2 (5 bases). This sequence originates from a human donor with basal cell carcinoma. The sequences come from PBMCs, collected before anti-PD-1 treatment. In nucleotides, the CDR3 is TGTGCCACCAGTGATTTTCGGGCGGGTCGGACAGATACGCAGTATTTT. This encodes CATSDFRAGRTDTQYF.